Reported below is one T cell receptor beta chain. Its antigen is as yet unknown. Extracted from the samples, RNA was reverse transcribed into cDNA to serve as the sequencing template. The method was immunoSEQ multiplex PCR; TCRdb's version includes in-frame clones alone and lacks a portion of them. The sample has about 130,000 clones, nearly 55% seen once. CDR3 length: 11 amino acids. CDR1 MNHEY and CDR2 SMNVEV come from the germline V gene (reference sequence). V was clipped by 6 bases and J by 7 bases, with 10 bases between them. These data come from a study of CD8+ T cells in alopecia areata. Treatment denoted: oral pan-JAK inhibitor, 5-10 mg twice daily. Collection of lesional scalp punch biopsies and peripheral blood was performed in alopecia areata patients. General observations from the study: Scalp clonality and expanded CD8+ clones among the top 100 fell significantly with tofacitinib. Higher clonality than in normal scalp was seen in lesional scalp, especially alopecia totalis/universalis.

The chain uses TRBV27 and TRBJ2-7, with D possibly matching TRBD2 (6 bases). The sequence derives from a human donor with alopecia areata. Specimen: CD8+ T cells sorted from blood, collected at week 4, from a patient treated with tofacitinib. The CDR3 DNA reads as TGTGCCAGCAGCTCCGGGGGTGAGCAGTACTTC. It codes for CASSSGGEQYF.